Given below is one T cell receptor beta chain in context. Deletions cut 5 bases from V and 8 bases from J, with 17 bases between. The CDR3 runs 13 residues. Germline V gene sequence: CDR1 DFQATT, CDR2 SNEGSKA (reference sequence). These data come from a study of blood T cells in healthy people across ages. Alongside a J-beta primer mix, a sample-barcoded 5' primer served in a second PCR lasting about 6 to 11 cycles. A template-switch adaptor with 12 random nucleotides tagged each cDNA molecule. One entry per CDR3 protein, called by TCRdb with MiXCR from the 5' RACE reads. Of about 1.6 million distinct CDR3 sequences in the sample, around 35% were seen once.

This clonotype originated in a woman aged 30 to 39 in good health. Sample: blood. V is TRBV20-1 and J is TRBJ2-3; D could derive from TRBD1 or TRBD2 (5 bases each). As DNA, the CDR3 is TGCAGTGCTCCAGGGACCAGGAAAGGTACGCAGTATTTT. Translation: CSAPGTRKGTQYF.